The 27 T cell receptor beta chains presented below share a single source sample, sequenced in a study of OX40 agonist ivuxolimab in advanced cancers. Some clones are missing from TCRdb's copy, which holds only in-frame ones; the method was immunoSEQ multiplex PCR. Of around 74,000 clones in the sample, about nine tenths were seen once. The sample in question was CD4+ or CD8+ T cells sorted from blood, obtained in a trial of the OX40 agonist ivuxolimab. Every receptor here comes from an adult with an advanced solid tumor such as melanoma, head and neck, liver or kidney cancer.

The rearrangement uses TRBV5-1 and TRBJ2-1; 8 nucleotides align to TRBD1. Per the germline V gene, CDR1 is SGHRS and CDR2 is YFSETQ. Trimming cost V 4 bases and J 6 bases; bases outside gene matches: 3. The CDR3 is made up of 13 amino acids. The CDR3 DNA follows: TGCGCCAGCAGCCAGGACAGGGCCAATGAGCAGTTCTTC. This gives the protein CASSQDRANEQFF.

This chain links TRBV20-1 with TRBJ2-1; no clear D. The V gene's germline CDR1 is DFQATT and CDR2 SNEGSKA (reference sequence). V dropped 7 bases and J dropped 5 bases, with 6 bases sitting between them. The CDR3 covers 10 residues. The chain's CDR3 is CSVRNNEQFF. The CDR3 region has the DNA TGCAGTGTCCGGAACAATGAGCAGTTCTTC.

The rearrangement links TRBV6-5 to TRBJ1-2; 8 bases are a match to TRBD1. Trimming at V came to 6 bases and at J to 6 bases, leaving 12 bases not matched to a gene. The CDR3 is made up of 15 amino acids. Germline CDR1 reads MNHEY; CDR2 reads SVGAGI. Here the CDR3 DNA reads TGTGCCAGCAGCGCCGGGACAGGAGGGGGAAATGGCTACACCTTC. Encoded protein: CASSAGTGGGNGYTF.

This rearrangement joins TRBV18 to TRBJ2-1, with D tentatively TRBD1 (5 bases). Germline assignment: CDR1 KGHSH and CDR2 LQKENI. This CDR3 contains 15 residues. The germline V and J ends were trimmed by 3 bases and 9 bases, with 18 bases remaining between them. The CDR3: CASSPPSYRTSEQFF. CDR3 in DNA: TGTGCCAGCTCACCCCCTTCGTACAGGACAAGTGAGCAGTTCTTC.

This CDR3 is CASSDWPNTGELFF. CDR3 bases: TGTGCCAGCAGTGATTGGCCAAACACCGGGGAGCTGTTTTTT. The chain couples TRBV2 to TRBJ2-2; D not certain. Trimming left V 3 bases short and J 2 bases short, with 7 bases between. Germline lookup yields CDR1 SNHLY and CDR2 FYNNEI. The CDR3 totals 14 residues.

This sequence joins TRBV29-1 and TRBJ2-2; D gene uncertain. The CDR3 extends over 12 amino acids. Per the germline V gene, CDR1 is SQVTM and CDR2 is ANQGSEA. V was clipped by 8 bases and J by 3 bases, with 10 bases between them. The CDR3 protein is CSSKQYTGELFF. For the CDR3, the DNA is TGCAGCTCCAAACAGTACACCGGGGAGCTGTTTTTT.

This chain links TRBV5-6 with TRBJ2-1; D gene uncertain. V shed 4 bases and J shed 3 bases, with 2 bases lying between them. The germline CDR1 and CDR2 sequences are SGHDT and YYEEEE. This CDR3 spans 11 amino acids. The CDR3 spells CASSHYNEQFF. As DNA, the CDR3 is TGTGCCAGCAGCCACTACAATGAGCAGTTCTTC.

The count of this clone is one. The gene calls are TRBV5-6 and TRBJ1-1; a weak D match, TRBD1 (5 bases). From germline, CDR1 is SGHDT and CDR2 YYEEEE. The CDR3 sequence is 15 residues long. The germline V and J ends were trimmed by 3 bases and 3 bases, with 15 bases remaining between them. In nucleotides, the CDR3 is TGTGCCAGCAGCTCCTGGACATTTGGGGACACTGAAGCTTTCTTT. Its protein is CASSSWTFGDTEAFF.

The chain joins TRBV5-1 to TRBJ1-3; D is unclear. The CDR3 runs to 15 residues. Germline lookup yields CDR1 SGHRS and CDR2 YFSETQ. V lost 2 bases, J lost 0 bases, and 9 bases lay in between. CDR3 protein: CASSFGVHSGNTIYF. The CDR3 bases are TGCGCCAGCAGCTTCGGGGTACACTCTGGAAACACCATATATTTT. Variable domain in full (rest from reference TRBV5-1 and TRBJ1-3): KAGVTQTPRYLIKTRGQQVTLSCSPISGHRSVSWYQQTPGQGLQFLFEYFSETQRNKGNFPGRFSGRQFSNSRSEMNVSTLELGDSALYLCASSFGVHSGNTIYFGEGSWLTVV.

The gene calls are TRBV25-1 and TRBJ1-1, with 7 bases that match TRBD1. This CDR3 region has 14 residues. Germline V gene data show CDR1 as MGHDK and CDR2 as SYGVNS. V shed 5 bases, J shed 5 bases, and the junction held 8 bases outside the gene matches. CDR3 bases: TGTGCCAGCAGTCCCAGGGGGGGGCAGACTGAAGCTTTCTTT. This gives the protein CASSPRGGQTEAFF.

Points on this clone: The junction departs from germline at one end; a sequencing error may be responsible. The gene calls are TRBV6-5 and TRBJ1-1, with 8 bases that match TRBD1. CDR3 length: 14 amino acids. Germline V gives CDR1 MNHEY, CDR2 SVGAGI. CDR3 sequence: CASTYRGDGTEAFF. The CDR3 DNA sequence: TGTGCCAGCACTTACAGGGGGGATGGCACTGAAGCTTTCTTT.

This chain links TRBV19 with TRBJ1-2; D is ambiguous. The germline CDR1 and CDR2 sequences are LNHDA and SQIVND (reference sequence). CDR3 length: 14 residues. The V end was cut by 3 bases, the J end by 1 base, with 9 bases between. In DNA, the CDR3 is TGTGCCAGTAGTATCCGGCTCCTTAACTATGGCTACACCTTC. This encodes CASSIRLLNYGYTF.

The genes are TRBV11-2 and TRBJ2-7; 12 positions match TRBD1. This CDR3 contains 15 residues. J lost 4 bases, V lost 6 bases, and 7 bases had no gene match. Germline V gene lookup returns CDR1 SGHAT and CDR2 FQNNGV. DNA of the CDR3: TGTGCCAGCAGGACGGGACAGGGGGCTCGATACGAGCAGTACTTC. Residues: CASRTGQGARYEQYF.

The J gene is TRBJ1-1, the V gene TRBV5-1, with no clear D. V lost 2 bases to trimming and J lost 0 bases, with 14 bases between them. This CDR3 has 16 residues. Germline V CDR1 and CDR2: SGHRS, YFSETQ. The CDR3 DNA sequence: TGCGCCAGCAGCTTAAATTTAGGACGTTTGAACACTGAAGCTTTCTTT. This translates into CASSLNLGRLNTEAFF.

This chain connects TRBV7-9 to TRBJ2-1, with D unclear. The V end lost 5 bases, the J end lost 1 base, and 18 bases lay between the germline ends. The CDR3 consists of 17 residues. Germline V gives CDR1 SEHNR, CDR2 FQNEAQ (reference sequence). CDR3 sequence reads: CASSPWPGRISYNEQFF. The CDR3 DNA follows: TGTGCCAGCAGCCCCTGGCCCGGACGGATTTCCTACAATGAGCAGTTCTTC.

This clone appeared a few times. This CDR3 is CATRGGQGNTEAFF. The CDR3 coding sequence is TGTGCCACCAGGGGGGGGCAGGGGAACACTGAAGCTTTCTTT. The V gene is TRBV7-9, the J gene TRBJ1-1; TRBD1 aligns across 7 bases. Per the germline V gene, CDR1 is SEHNR and CDR2 is FQNEAQ (reference sequence). V trimming: 10 bases; J trimming: 1 base; junction bases outside the gene matches: 9. The CDR3 is 14 amino acids.

The sample holds one count of this clone. V gene TRBV7-9 combines with J gene TRBJ2-2; D perhaps matches TRBD1 (5 bases). V lost 7 bases and J lost 0, with 18 bases in between. Germline-derived CDR1 and CDR2 are SEHNR and FQNEAQ (reference sequence). The CDR3 covers 17 residues. Here the CDR3 DNA reads TGTGCCAGCACCACTTGGGGCCTGAGAACGAACACCGGGGAGCTGTTTTTT. This codes for CASTTWGLRTNTGELFF.

The chain carries TRBV5-6 and TRBJ2-5; D unclear. Trimming stripped 5 bases from V and 4 bases from J, with 6 bases between. The CDR3 runs to 11 residues. CDR1 and CDR2 (germline): SGHDT, YYEEEE. CDR3 nucleotides: TGTGCCAGCAGTTTTTCAGAGACCCAGTACTTC. This translates into CASSFSETQYF.

The rearrangement links TRBV11-2 to TRBJ2-2; D might be TRBD2 (5 bases). From germline, CDR1 is SGHAT and CDR2 FQNNGV. The V and J ends lost 6 bases and 3 bases respectively, with 8 bases between them. This CDR3 spans 13 amino acids. The CDR3 bases are TGTGCCAGCAGAGGAGGATACACCGGGGAGCTGTTTTTT. This encodes CASRGGYTGELFF.

The chain employs TRBV14 and TRBJ1-2, with TRBD1 as a possible D gene (5 bases). Germline CDR1 is SGHDN and CDR2 is FVKESK. Trimming took 0 bases from V and 0 from J, leaving 8 bases between them. The CDR3 runs to 15 residues. The CDR3 reads CASSQDPGPNYGYTF. The DNA of the CDR3 is TGTGCCAGCAGCCAAGATCCAGGGCCTAACTATGGCTACACCTTC.

The V call is TRBV5-1, the J call TRBJ2-7, with a tentative D call TRBD1 (6 bases). The CDR3 sequence is 13 residues long. V lost 7 bases and J lost 0, with 11 bases in between. The germline V gene has CDR1 SGHRS and CDR2 YFSETQ. CDR3 residues: CASATGSSYEQYF. CDR3 DNA: TGCGCCAGCGCCACAGGGTCCTCCTACGAGCAGTACTTC.

The chain couples TRBV2 to TRBJ1-3; D unclear. The CDR3 totals 13 residues. Germline V gene lookup returns CDR1 SNHLY and CDR2 FYNNEI. V was shortened by 0 bases and J by 16 bases, with 16 bases between the two germline ends. CDR3 loop: CASSEALQAATYF. CDR3 DNA: TGTGCCAGCAGTGAAGCGCTTCAGGCGGCGACGTATTTT.

The V and J genes are TRBV27 and TRBJ1-2; tentative D call: TRBD1 (5 bases). CDR3 size: 16 residues. Germline V gives CDR1 MNHEY, CDR2 SMNVEV (reference sequence). Deletions cut 8 bases from V and 4 bases from J, with 23 bases between. CDR3 DNA: TGTGCCAGCGAGTTGAGCGGGACCCAGCCACTCTATGGCTACACCTTC. Protein product: CASELSGTQPLYGYTF.

The J gene is TRBJ2-2, the V gene TRBV5-1; 9 nucleotides line up with TRBD2. Looked up from germline, CDR1 is SGHRS and CDR2 is YFSETQ. The CDR3 covers 17 residues. J was trimmed by 5 bases and V by 1 base; bases with no gene match: 9. CDR3 DNA sequence: TGCGCCAGCAGCTTGTCCGCGGCGGGAGGGGGAACCGGGGAGCTGTTTTTT. This gives the protein CASSLSAAGGGTGELFF.

In this sample, this clone turned up once. The genes are TRBV6-1 and TRBJ2-1; 12 bases are a match to TRBD2. Trimming at V came to 4 bases and at J to 4 bases, leaving 5 bases not matched to a gene. This CDR3 is 16 amino acids long. The V gene's germline CDR1 is MNHNS and CDR2 SASEGT. CDR3 nucleotides: TGTGCCAGCAGTGGGCGAACTAGCGGGAGGTACAATGAGCAGTTCTTC. As protein: CASSGRTSGRYNEQFF.

The V gene is TRBV11-2, the J gene TRBJ2-1, with D uncertain. CDR1 and CDR2 from the germline V gene are SGHAT and FQNNGV. V was pared by 5 bases and J by 6 bases, with 20 bases between. This CDR3 is 16 amino acids long. Here the CDR3 reads CASSDTENPVVNEQFF. The DNA of the CDR3 is TGTGCCAGCAGCGATACAGAAAATCCGGTCGTCAATGAGCAGTTCTTC.

The chain is built from TRBV30 and TRBJ2-7; D may correspond to TRBD1 or TRBD2 (5 bases each). Germline values: CDR1 GTSNPN, CDR2 SVGIG (reference sequence). CDR3 length: 15 amino acids. Trimming stripped 7 bases from V and 3 bases from J, with 22 bases between. CDR3 in DNA: TGTGCCTTGAGAGAAGCCCATGGGGGAGTCTACGAGCAGTACTTC. This gives the protein CALREAHGGVYEQYF. The variable domain in full, with the rest retrieved from reference TRBV30 and TRBJ2-7, is SQTIHQWPATLVQPVGSPLSLECTVEGTSNPNLYWYRQAAGRGLQLLFYSVGIGQISSEVPQNLSASRPQDRQFILSSKKLLLSDSGFYLCALREAHGGVYEQYFGPGTRLTVT.